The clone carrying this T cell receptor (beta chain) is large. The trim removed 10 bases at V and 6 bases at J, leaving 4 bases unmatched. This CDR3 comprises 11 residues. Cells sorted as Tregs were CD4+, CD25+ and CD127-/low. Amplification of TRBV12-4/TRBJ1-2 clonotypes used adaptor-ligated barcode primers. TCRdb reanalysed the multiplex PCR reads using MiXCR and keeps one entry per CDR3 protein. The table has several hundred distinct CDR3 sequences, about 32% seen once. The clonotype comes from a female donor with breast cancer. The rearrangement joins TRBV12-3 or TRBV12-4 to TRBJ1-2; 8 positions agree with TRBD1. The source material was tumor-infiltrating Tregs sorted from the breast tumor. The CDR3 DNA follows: TGTGCCATCCTGGACAGGGATGGCTACACCTTC. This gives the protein CAILDRDGYTF.